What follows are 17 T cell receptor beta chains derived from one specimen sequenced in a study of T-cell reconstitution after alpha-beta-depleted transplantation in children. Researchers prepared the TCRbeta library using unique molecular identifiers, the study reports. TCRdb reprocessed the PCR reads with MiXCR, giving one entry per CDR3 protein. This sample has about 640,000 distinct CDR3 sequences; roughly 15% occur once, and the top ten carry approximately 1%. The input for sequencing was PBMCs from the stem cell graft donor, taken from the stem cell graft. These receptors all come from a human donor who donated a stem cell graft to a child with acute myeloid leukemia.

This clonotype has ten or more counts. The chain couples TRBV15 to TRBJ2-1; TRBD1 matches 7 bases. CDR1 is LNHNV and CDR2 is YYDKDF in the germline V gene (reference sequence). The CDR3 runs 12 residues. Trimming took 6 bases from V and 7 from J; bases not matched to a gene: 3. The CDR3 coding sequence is TGTGCCACCAGTATACAGGGGAATGAGCAGTTCTTC. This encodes CATSIQGNEQFF.

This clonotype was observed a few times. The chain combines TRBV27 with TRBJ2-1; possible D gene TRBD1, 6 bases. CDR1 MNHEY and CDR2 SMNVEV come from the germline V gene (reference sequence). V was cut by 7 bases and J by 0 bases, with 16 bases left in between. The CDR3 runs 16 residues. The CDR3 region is CASTLQGSPSYNEQFF. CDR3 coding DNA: TGTGCCAGCACTTTGCAGGGGTCCCCCTCCTACAATGAGCAGTTCTTC.

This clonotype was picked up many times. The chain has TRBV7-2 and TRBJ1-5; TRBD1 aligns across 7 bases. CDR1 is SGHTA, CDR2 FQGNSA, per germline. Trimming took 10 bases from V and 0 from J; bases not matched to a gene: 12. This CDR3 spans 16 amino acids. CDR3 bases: TGTGCCACCACCTCTGGGGACAGACGTAGCAATCAGCCCCAGCATTTT. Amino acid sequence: CATTSGDRRSNQPQHF.

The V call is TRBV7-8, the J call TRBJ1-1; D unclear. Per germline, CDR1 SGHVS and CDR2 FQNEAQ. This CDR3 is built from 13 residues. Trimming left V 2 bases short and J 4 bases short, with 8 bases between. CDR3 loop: CASSLRLFTEAFF. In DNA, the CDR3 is TGTGCCAGCAGCTTAAGATTGTTCACTGAAGCTTTCTTT.

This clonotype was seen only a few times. CDR3 coding DNA: TGTGCCAGCAGTTACTCGGCGCCAGGGGGCCTGAACACTGAAGCTTTCTTT. This translates into CASSYSAPGGLNTEAFF. V and J are TRBV6-2 or TRBV6-3 and TRBJ1-1; 8 nucleotides line up with TRBD1. This CDR3 spans 17 amino acids. The germline V gene has CDR1 MNHEY and CDR2 SVGEGT. Trimming at V came to 0 bases and at J to 0 bases, leaving 6 bases not matched to a gene.

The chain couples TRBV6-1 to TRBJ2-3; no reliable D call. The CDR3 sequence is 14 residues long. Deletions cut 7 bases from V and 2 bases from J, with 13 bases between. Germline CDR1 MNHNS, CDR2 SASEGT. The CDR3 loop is CASTPLADTDTQYF. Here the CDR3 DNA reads TGTGCCAGCACTCCCTTGGCGGACACAGATACGCAGTATTTT.

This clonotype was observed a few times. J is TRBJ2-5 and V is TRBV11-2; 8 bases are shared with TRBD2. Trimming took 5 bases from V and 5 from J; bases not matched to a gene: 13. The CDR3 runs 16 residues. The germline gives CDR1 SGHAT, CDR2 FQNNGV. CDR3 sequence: CASSPMSRGGRETQYF. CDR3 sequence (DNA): TGTGCCAGCAGCCCTATGTCCCGGGGGGGCAGGGAGACCCAGTACTTC.

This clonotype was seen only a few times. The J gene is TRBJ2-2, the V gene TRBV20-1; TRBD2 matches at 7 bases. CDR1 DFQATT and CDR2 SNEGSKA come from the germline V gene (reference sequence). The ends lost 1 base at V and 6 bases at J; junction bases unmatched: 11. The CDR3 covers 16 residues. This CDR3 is CSARGSRGEGPGELFF. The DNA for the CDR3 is TGCAGTGCTAGAGGGAGTCGGGGGGAAGGGCCCGGGGAGCTGTTTTTT.

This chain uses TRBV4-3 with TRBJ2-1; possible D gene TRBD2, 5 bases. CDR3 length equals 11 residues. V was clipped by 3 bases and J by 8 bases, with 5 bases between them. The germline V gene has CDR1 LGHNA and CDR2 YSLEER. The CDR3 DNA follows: TGCGCCAGCAGCCAGGAGGATGAGCAGTTCTTC. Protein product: CASSQEDEQFF.

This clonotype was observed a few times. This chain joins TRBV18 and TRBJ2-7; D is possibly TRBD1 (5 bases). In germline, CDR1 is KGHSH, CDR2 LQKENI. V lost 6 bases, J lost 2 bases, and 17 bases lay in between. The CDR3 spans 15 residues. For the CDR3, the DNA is TGTGCCAGCTCCCCTATGGCAGGGAAAGCCTACGAGCAGTACGTC. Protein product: CASSPMAGKAYEQYV.

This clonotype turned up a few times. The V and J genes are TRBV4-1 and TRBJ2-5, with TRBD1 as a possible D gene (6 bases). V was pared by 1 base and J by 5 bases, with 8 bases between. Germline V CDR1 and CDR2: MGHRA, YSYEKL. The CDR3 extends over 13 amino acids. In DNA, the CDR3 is TGCGCCAGCAGCCAAGTAACAGGGGAGACCCAGTACTTC. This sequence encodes CASSQVTGETQYF.

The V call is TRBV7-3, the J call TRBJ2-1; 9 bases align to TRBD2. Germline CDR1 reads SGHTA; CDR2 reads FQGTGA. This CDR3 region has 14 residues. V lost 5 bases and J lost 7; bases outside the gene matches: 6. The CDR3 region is CASSLGLAWNEQFF. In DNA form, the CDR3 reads TGTGCCAGCAGCCTCGGACTAGCGTGGAATGAGCAGTTCTTC.

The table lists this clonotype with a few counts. The CDR3 coding sequence is TGTGCCAGCAGCCAAAGTTTCCCCCAGGGCGGGGAGACCCAGTACTTC. This encodes CASSQSFPQGGETQYF. This rearrangement joins TRBV7-2 to TRBJ2-5, with D possibly being TRBD1 or TRBD2 (5 bases each). The CDR3 spans 16 residues. CDR1 is SGHTA and CDR2 is FQGNSA in the germline V gene. The V gene lost 5 bases and the J gene lost 5 bases, with 21 bases spanning the gap.

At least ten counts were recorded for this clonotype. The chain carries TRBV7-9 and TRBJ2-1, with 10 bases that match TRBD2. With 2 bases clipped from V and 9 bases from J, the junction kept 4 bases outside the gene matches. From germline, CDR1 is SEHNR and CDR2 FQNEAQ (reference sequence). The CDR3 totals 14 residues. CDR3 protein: CASSLTLAGSEQFF. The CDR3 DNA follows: TGTGCCAGCAGCTTAACACTAGCGGGGAGTGAGCAGTTCTTC.

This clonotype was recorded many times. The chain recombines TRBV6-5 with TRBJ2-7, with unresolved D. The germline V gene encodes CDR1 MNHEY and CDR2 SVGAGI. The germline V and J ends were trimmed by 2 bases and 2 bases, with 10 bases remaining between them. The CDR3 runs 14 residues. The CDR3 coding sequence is TGTGCCAGCAGTTACGACTCACAGCCCTACGAGCAGTACTTC. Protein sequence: CASSYDSQPYEQYF.

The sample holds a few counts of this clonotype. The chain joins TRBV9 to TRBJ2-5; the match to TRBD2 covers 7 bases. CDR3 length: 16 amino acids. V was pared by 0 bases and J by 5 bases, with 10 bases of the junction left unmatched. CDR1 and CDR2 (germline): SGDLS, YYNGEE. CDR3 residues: CASSVEDYRGVETQYF. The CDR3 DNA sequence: TGTGCCAGCAGCGTAGAGGACTATCGGGGGGTGGAGACCCAGTACTTC.

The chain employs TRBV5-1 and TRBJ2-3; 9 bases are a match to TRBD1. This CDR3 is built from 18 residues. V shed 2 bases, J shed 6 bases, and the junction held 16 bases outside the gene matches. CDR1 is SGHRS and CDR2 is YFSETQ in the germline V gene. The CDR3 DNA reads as TGCGCCAGCAGCTTTAGTCATCAGAGGGGACAGGGATGGGATACGCAGTATTTT. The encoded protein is CASSFSHQRGQGWDTQYF.